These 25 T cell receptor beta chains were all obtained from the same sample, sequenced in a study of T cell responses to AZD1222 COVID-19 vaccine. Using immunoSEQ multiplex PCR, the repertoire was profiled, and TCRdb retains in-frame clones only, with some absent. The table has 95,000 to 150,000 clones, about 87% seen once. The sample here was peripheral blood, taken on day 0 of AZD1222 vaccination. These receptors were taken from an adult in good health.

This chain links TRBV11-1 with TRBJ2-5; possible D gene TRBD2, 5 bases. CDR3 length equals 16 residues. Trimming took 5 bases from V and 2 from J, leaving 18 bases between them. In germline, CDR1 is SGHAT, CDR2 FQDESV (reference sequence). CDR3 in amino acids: CASSQRARIHQETQYF. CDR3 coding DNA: TGTGCCAGCAGCCAGAGGGCCAGGATCCATCAAGAGACCCAGTACTTC.

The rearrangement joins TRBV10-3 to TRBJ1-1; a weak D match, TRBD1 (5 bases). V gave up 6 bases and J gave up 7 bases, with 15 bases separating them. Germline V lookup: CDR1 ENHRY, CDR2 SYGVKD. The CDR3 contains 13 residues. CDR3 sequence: CAISAPGRVEAFF. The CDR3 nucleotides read TGTGCCATCAGCGCCCCAGGCAGGGTTGAAGCTTTCTTT.

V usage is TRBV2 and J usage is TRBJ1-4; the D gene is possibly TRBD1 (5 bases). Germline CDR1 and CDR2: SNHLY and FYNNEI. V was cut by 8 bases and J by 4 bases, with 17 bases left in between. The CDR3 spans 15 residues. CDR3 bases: TGTGCCAGCCTAGGTCCGGGACGCCTTAATGAAAAACTGTTTTTT. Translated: CASLGPGRLNEKLFF.

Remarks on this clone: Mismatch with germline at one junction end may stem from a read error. Written as DNA, the CDR3 is TGTGCCAGCAGTTTAGGGGGCATTGATTACAATGAGCAGTTCTTC. Protein: CASSLGGIDYNEQFF. The V gene is TRBV11-2, the J gene TRBJ2-1; 7 positions match TRBD1. Germline V gene data show CDR1 as SGHAT and CDR2 as FQNNGV. The CDR3 consists of 15 residues.

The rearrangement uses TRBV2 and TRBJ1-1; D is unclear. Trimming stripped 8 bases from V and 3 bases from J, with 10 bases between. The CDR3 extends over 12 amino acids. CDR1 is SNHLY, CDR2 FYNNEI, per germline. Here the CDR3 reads CASRVGHTEAFF. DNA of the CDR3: TGTGCCAGCCGAGTCGGACACACTGAAGCTTTCTTT.

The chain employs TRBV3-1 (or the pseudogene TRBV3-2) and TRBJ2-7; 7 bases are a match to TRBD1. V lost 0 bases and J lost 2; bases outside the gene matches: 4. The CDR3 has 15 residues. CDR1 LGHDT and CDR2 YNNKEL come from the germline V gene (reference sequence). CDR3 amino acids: CASSQDRDRPYEQYF. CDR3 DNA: TGTGCCAGCAGCCAAGACCGGGACAGACCCTACGAGCAGTACTTC.

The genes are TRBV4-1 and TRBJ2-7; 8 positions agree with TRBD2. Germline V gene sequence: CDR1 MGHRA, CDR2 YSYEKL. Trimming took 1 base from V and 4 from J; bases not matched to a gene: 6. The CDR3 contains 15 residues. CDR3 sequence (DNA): TGCGCCAGCAGCCAAGGAGCGGGAGTCGGGTACGAGCAGTACTTC. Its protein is CASSQGAGVGYEQYF.

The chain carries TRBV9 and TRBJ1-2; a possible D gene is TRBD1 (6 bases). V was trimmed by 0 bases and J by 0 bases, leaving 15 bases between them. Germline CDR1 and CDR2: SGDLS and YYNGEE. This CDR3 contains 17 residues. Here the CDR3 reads CASSVGRGAAANYGYTF. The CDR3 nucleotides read TGTGCCAGCAGCGTAGGGAGGGGGGCAGCAGCTAACTATGGCTACACCTTC.

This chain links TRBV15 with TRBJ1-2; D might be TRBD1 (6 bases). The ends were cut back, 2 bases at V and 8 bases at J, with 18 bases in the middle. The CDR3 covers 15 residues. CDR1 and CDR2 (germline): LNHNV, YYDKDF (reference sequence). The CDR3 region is CATSRLTGGGLGYTF. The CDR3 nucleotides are TGTGCCACCAGCAGATTGACAGGAGGGGGACTAGGCTACACCTTC.

The DNA for the CDR3 is TGTGCCAGCAGTGAAGCGCTGGGGGCGGGCCCGCAAGGCTACACCTTC. Its protein product is CASSEALGAGPQGYTF. The chain joins TRBV6-1 to TRBJ1-2; tentative D call: TRBD1 (6 bases). CDR3 size: 16 residues. Germline-derived CDR1 and CDR2 are MNHNS and SASEGT. V was trimmed by 0 bases and J by 8 bases, leaving 19 bases between them.

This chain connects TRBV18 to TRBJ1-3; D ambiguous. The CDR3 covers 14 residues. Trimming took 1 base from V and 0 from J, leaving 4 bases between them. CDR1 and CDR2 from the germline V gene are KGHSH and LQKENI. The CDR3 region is CASSPQSSGNTIYF. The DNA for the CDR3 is TGTGCCAGCTCACCACAGAGCTCTGGAAACACCATATATTTT.

The CDR3 is CASSLGRLNTEAFF. The CDR3 DNA is TGTGCCAGCAGCTTGGGGCGGCTGAACACTGAAGCTTTCTTT. V and J are TRBV5-6 and TRBJ1-1; D remains unclear. This CDR3 has 14 amino acids. From germline, CDR1 is SGHDT and CDR2 YYEEEE. The ends were cut back, 0 bases at V and 0 bases at J, with 6 bases in the middle.

The CDR3 spells CASSYPGQGAGGELFF. CDR3 coding DNA: TGCGCCAGCAGCTATCCGGGACAGGGGGCCGGAGGGGAGCTGTTTTTT. This chain links TRBV5-1 with TRBJ2-2; TRBD1 agrees at 12 bases. Germline lookup yields CDR1 SGHRS and CDR2 YFSETQ. The CDR3 has 16 amino acids. V was clipped by 3 bases and J by 8 bases; unmatched bases: 8. Using reference TRBV5-1 and TRBJ2-2 for the parts outside the CDR3, the full variable domain is KAGVTQTPRYLIKTRGQQVTLSCSPISGHRSVSWYQQTPGQGLQFLFEYFSETQRNKGNFPGRFSGRQFSNSRSEMNVSTLELGDSALYLCASSYPGQGAGGELFFGEGSRLTVL.

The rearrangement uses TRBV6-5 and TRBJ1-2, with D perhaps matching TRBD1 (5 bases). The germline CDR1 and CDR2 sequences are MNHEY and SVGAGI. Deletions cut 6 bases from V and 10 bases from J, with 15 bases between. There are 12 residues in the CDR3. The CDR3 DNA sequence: TGTGCCAGCAGACATCGAGAGGGGTCCTACACCTTC. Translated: CASRHREGSYTF.

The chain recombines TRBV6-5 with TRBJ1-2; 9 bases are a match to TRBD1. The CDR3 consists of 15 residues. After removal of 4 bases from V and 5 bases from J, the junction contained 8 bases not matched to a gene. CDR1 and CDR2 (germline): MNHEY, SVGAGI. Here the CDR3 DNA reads TGTGCCAGCAGTTCTGGGACAGGGTCCCCTTATGGCTACACCTTC. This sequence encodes CASSSGTGSPYGYTF.

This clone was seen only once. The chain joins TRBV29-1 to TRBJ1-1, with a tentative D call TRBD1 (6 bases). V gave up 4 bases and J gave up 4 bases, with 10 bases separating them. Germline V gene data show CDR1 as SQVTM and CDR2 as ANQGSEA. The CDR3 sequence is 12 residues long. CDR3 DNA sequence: TGCAGCGTTGGTGGGGGGCTCACTGAAGCTTTCTTT. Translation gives CSVGGGLTEAFF.

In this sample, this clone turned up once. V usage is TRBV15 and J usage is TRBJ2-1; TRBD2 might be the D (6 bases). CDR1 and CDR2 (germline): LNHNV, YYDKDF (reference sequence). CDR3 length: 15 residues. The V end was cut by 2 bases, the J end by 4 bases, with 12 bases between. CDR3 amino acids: CATSRPGEGYNEQFF. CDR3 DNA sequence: TGTGCCACCAGCAGACCGGGAGAGGGGTACAATGAGCAGTTCTTC.

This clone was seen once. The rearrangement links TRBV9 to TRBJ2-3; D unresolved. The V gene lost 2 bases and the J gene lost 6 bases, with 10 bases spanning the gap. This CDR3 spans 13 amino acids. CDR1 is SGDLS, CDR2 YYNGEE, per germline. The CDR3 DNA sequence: TGTGCCAGCAGCGTCACAGTTGGTGATACGCAGTATTTT. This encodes CASSVTVGDTQYF.

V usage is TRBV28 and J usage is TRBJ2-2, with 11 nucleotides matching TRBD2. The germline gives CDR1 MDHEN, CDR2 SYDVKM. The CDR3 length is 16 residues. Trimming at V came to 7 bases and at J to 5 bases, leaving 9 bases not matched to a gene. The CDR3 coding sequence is TGTGCCAGCATAACTCGACTAGCGGGAAAAACCGGGGAGCTGTTTTTT. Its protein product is CASITRLAGKTGELFF.

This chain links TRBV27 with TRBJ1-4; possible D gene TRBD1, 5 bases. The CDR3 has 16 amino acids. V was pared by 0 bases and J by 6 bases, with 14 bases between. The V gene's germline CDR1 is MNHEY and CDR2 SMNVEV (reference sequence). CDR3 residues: CASSLSPGQEYEKLFF. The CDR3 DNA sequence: TGTGCCAGCAGTTTATCCCCCGGACAAGAATATGAAAAACTGTTTTTT.

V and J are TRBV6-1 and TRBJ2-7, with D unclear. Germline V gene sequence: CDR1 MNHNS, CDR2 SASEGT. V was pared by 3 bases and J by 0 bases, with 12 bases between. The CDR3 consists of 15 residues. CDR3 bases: TGTGCCAGCAGTGATTGGGGTGGAGCCTCCTACGAGCAGTACTTC. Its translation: CASSDWGGASYEQYF.

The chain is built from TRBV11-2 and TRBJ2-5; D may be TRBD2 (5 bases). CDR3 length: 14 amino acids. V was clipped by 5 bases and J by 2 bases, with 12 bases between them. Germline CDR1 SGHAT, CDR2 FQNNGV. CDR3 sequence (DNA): TGTGCCAGCAGCCCAGGACTGGATCAAGAGACCCAGTACTTC. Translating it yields CASSPGLDQETQYF. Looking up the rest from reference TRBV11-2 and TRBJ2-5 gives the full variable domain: EAGVAQSPRYKIIEKRQSVAFWCNPISGHATLYWYQQILGQGPKLLIQFQNNGVVDDSQLPKDRFSAERLKGVDSTLKIQPAKLEDSAVYLCASSPGLDQETQYFGPGTRLLVL.

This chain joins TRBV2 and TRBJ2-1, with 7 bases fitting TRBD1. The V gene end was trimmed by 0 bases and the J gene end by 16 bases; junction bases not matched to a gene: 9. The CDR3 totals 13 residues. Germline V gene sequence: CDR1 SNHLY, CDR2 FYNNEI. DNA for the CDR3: TGTGCCAGCAGTGAAGCGCAGGGGGTTCGGGAATTCTTC. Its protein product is CASSEAQGVREFF.

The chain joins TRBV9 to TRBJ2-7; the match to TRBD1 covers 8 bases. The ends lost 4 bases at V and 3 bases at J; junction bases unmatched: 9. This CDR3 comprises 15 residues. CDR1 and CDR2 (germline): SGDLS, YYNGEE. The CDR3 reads CASSKLDRAGYEQYF. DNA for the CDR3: TGTGCCAGCAGCAAACTGGACAGGGCCGGCTACGAGCAGTACTTC.

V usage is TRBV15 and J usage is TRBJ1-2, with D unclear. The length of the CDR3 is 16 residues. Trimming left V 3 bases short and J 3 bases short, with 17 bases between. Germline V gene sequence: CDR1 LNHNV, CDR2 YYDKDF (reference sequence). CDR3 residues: CATSRSTAAGYYGYTF. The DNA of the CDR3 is TGTGCCACCAGCAGGTCAACGGCCGCGGGGTACTATGGCTACACCTTC.